Each of the 7 T cell receptor beta chains below was sequenced from the same sample in a study of T cell changes during pregnancy in multiple sclerosis. TCRdb keeps only in-frame clones here, not all; method: immunoSEQ multiplex PCR. The data contain 50,000 to 80,000 clones, 80% to 95% of them seen just once; the ten biggest clones take up roughly 1.5%. The specimen was peripheral blood, collected in the second trimester of pregnancy. The receptor set was obtained from a female donor with multiple sclerosis, enrolled in a pregnancy study.

The rearrangement links TRBV19 to TRBJ2-7; possibly TRBD2 for D (6 bases). V lost 4 bases and J 6 bases, leaving 19 bases between the germline ends. The CDR3 has 15 amino acids. Germline V gives CDR1 LNHDA, CDR2 SQIVND (reference sequence). CDR3 residues: CASSKYGLNGGEQYF. The CDR3 nucleotides are TGTGCCAGTAGTAAGTATGGACTTAACGGGGGCGAGCAGTACTTC.

In this sample, this clone turned up a few times. This chain connects TRBV19 to TRBJ2-3, with D possibly TRBD1 on 6 matching bases. V lost 5 bases to trimming and J lost 0 bases, with 27 bases between them. The germline gives CDR1 LNHDA, CDR2 SQIVND (reference sequence). This CDR3 comprises 20 residues. CDR3 in DNA: TGTGCCAGTAGTCCCCGCGGACAGAAGTACTCTCCCTTGAGCACAGATACGCAGTATTTT. Translated, it gives CASSPRGQKYSPLSTDTQYF.

This clone appeared a single time. The rearrangement uses TRBV6-1 and TRBJ1-6; D gene unclear. The germline V gene has CDR1 MNHNS and CDR2 SASEGT. Trimming stripped 4 bases from V and 11 bases from J, with 18 bases between. There are 15 residues in the CDR3. As DNA, the CDR3 is TGTGCCAGCAGTGCCTACGTGCGGGCCCGGGCACCCCTCCACTTT. Translating it yields CASSAYVRARAPLHF.

The chain recombines TRBV7-9 with TRBJ2-7, with D unclear. CDR1 SEHNR and CDR2 FQNEAQ come from the germline V gene (reference sequence). This CDR3 has 13 amino acids. V was shortened by 5 bases and J by 0 bases, with 8 bases between the two germline ends. The DNA of the CDR3 is TGTGCCAGCAGCCCACAAAGCTCCTACGAGCAGTACTTC. This gives the protein CASSPQSSYEQYF.

The chain recombines TRBV4-1 with TRBJ2-5; TRBD2 matches 12 bases. From germline, CDR1 is MGHRA and CDR2 YSYEKL. The J segment lost 5 bases and the V segment lost 1 base, leaving 5 bases of the junction unmatched. CDR3 length: 16 residues. The DNA for the CDR3 is TGCGCCAGCAGCCAAGTCGGGACTAGCGGGTCGGAGACCCAGTACTTC. Its translation is CASSQVGTSGSETQYF.

The chain combines TRBV7-2 with TRBJ2-7; 11 bases fit TRBD2. Germline lookup yields CDR1 SGHTA and CDR2 FQGNSA. This CDR3 is 15 amino acids long. The J segment lost 1 base and the V segment lost 5 bases, leaving 4 bases of the junction unmatched. CDR3 residues: CASSLLAGGSYEQYF. Here the CDR3 DNA reads TGTGCCAGCAGCCTTTTAGCGGGAGGGTCCTACGAGCAGTACTTC.

This clone was counted a single time. The chain joins TRBV7-2 to TRBJ2-7, with unresolved D. V was trimmed by 3 bases and J by 0 bases, leaving 9 bases between them. Per germline, CDR1 SGHTA and CDR2 FQGNSA. The CDR3 is made up of 14 amino acids. In DNA form, the CDR3 reads TGTGCCAGCAGCTTGGTCGGTAGCTCCTACGAGCAGTACTTC. Amino acid sequence: CASSLVGSSYEQYF.